Presented here are 8 T cell receptor beta chains from one specimen sequenced in a study of identical twins. TCRdb itself ran the 5' RACE reads through MiXCR, one entry per CDR3 protein. The repertoire has a few hundred thousand distinct CDR3 sequences, around 9.6% of them found once; the top ten carry under 3%. The same sample was also used in a study of yellow fever vaccine responses in identical twins.

Sequences were obtained from PBMCs. All receptors derive from a woman aged 18 to 35 in good health.

This clonotype was found a few times. This chain links TRBV2 with TRBJ2-5, with 8 bases that match TRBD1. J was trimmed by 4 bases and V by 6 bases; bases with no gene match: 7. The CDR3 runs 14 residues. In germline, CDR1 is SNHLY, CDR2 FYNNEI. The DNA for the CDR3 is TGTGCCAGCAGAGGGGACAGGTCGGGAGAGACCCAGTACTTC. Encoded protein: CASRGDRSGETQYF.

This clonotype was counted only a few times. The chain recombines TRBV2 with TRBJ2-5; TRBD1 matches at 7 bases. The V gene end was trimmed by 6 bases and the J gene end by 2 bases; junction bases not matched to a gene: 6. The CDR3 runs 14 residues. Germline V gene data show CDR1 as SNHLY and CDR2 as FYNNEI. CDR3: CASRGDRGQETQYF. The CDR3 region has the DNA TGTGCCAGCAGAGGGGACAGAGGGCAAGAGACCCAGTACTTC.

This clonotype was found many times. The chain employs TRBV11-3 and TRBJ2-1; possibly TRBD1 for D (5 bases). V was clipped by 1 base and J by 1 base, with 11 bases between them. The CDR3 totals 16 residues. The V gene's germline CDR1 is SGHNT and CDR2 YENEEA. The CDR3 sequence: CASSLGGQGSYNEQFF. The CDR3 bases are TGTGCCAGCAGCTTAGGTGGCCAGGGTTCCTACAATGAGCAGTTCTTC.

This clonotype was counted only a few times. J is TRBJ2-7 and V is TRBV28; TRBD2 agrees at 13 bases. Germline lookup yields CDR1 MDHEN and CDR2 SYDVKM. The CDR3 consists of 16 residues. With 5 bases clipped from V and 2 bases from J, the junction kept 6 bases outside the gene matches. The CDR3 nucleotides are TGTGCCAGCAGTGTGACCGGGACTAGCGGGACCTACGAGCAGTACTTC. It encodes CASSVTGTSGTYEQYF. Full variable domain (outside the CDR3, taken from reference TRBV28 and TRBJ2-7): DVKVTQSSRYLVKRTGEKVFLECVQDMDHENMFWYRQDPGLGLRLIYFSYDVKMKEKGDIPEGYSVSREKKERFSLILESASTNQTSMYLCASSVTGTSGTYEQYFGPGTRLTVT.

This clonotype was observed a few times. This chain uses TRBV6-5 with TRBJ1-2; maybe TRBD1 (6 bases). From germline, CDR1 is MNHEY and CDR2 SVGAGI. Deletions cut 0 bases from V and 3 bases from J, with 11 bases between. This CDR3 region has 15 residues. This chain's CDR3 is CASSYSLDRDYGYTF. The CDR3 DNA is TGTGCCAGCAGTTACTCCTTGGACAGAGACTATGGCTACACCTTC.

This clonotype was recorded a few times. V usage is TRBV7-8 and J usage is TRBJ2-3; D gene ambiguous. CDR1 is SGHVS and CDR2 is FQNEAQ in the germline V gene. V lost 5 bases, J lost 1 base, and 13 bases lay in between. CDR3 length equals 15 residues. CDR3 nucleotide sequence: TGTGCCAGCAGCCCAGTGGTTCCGGGCACAGATACGCAGTATTTT. It yields the protein CASSPVVPGTDTQYF.

This clonotype was seen many times. The rearrangement uses TRBV7-9 and TRBJ2-1; 8 bases fit TRBD1. Germline V lookup: CDR1 SEHNR, CDR2 FQNEAQ (reference sequence). Trimming removed 5 bases from V and 5 bases from J; junction bases left unmatched: 8. The CDR3 is 15 amino acids. CDR3 protein: CASSVTGVLDNEQFF. DNA of the CDR3: TGTGCCAGCAGCGTGACAGGGGTATTGGACAATGAGCAGTTCTTC.

This clonotype was found a few times. The V gene is TRBV2, the J gene TRBJ1-1; D remains unclear. The germline V and J ends were trimmed by 7 bases and 5 bases, with 11 bases remaining between them. The germline V gene encodes CDR1 SNHLY and CDR2 FYNNEI. The CDR3 is made up of 12 amino acids. This CDR3 reads CASISPSTEAFF. The CDR3 DNA reads as TGTGCCAGCATTTCCCCAAGTACTGAAGCTTTCTTT.